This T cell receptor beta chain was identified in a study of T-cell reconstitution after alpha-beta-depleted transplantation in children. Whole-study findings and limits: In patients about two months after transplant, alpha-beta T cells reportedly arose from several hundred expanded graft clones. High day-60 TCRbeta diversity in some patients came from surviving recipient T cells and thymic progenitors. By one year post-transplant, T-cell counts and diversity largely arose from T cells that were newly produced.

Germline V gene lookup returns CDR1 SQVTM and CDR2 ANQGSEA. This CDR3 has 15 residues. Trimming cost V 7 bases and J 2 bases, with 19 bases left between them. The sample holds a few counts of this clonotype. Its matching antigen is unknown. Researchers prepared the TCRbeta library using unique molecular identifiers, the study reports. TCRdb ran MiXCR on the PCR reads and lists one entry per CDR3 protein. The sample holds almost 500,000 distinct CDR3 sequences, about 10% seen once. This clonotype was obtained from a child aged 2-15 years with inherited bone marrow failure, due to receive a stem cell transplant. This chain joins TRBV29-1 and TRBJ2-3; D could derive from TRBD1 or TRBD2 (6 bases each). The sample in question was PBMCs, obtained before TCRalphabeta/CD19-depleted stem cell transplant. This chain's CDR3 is CSALGGGPNTDTQYF. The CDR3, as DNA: TGCAGCGCGCTAGGTGGGGGGCCTAACACAGATACGCAGTATTTT.